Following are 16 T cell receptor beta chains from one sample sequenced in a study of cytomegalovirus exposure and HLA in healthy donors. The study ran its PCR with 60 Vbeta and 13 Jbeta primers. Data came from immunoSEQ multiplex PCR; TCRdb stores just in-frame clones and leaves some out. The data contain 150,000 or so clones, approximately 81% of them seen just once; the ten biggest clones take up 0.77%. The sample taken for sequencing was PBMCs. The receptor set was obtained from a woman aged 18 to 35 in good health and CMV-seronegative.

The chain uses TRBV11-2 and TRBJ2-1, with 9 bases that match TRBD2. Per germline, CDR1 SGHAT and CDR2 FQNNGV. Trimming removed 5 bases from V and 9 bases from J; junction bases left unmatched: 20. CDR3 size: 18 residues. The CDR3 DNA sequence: TGTGCCAGCAGCCTCTTAGCTAGCGGGGATAGGTTTGCAGGTGAGCAGTTCTTC. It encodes CASSLLASGDRFAGEQFF.

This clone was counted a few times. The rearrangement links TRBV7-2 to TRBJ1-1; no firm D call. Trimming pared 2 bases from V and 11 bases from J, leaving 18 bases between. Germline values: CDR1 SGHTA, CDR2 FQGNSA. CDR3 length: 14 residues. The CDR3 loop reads CASSLTQLGRGAFF. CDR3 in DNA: TGTGCCAGCAGCTTAACCCAACTGGGCCGTGGGGCTTTCTTT.

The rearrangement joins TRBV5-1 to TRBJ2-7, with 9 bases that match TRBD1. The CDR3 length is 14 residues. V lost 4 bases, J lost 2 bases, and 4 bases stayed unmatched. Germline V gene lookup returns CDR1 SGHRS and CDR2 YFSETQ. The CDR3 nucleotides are TGCGCCAGCAGCAAGGGACAGGGTGCCTACGAGCAGTACTTC. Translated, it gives CASSKGQGAYEQYF.

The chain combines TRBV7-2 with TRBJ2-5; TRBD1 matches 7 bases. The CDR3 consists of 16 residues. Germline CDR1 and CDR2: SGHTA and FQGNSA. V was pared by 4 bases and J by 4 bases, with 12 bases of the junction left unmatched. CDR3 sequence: CASSSQRTGGVETQYF. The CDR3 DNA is TGTGCCAGCAGCTCCCAAAGGACAGGTGGGGTAGAGACCCAGTACTTC.

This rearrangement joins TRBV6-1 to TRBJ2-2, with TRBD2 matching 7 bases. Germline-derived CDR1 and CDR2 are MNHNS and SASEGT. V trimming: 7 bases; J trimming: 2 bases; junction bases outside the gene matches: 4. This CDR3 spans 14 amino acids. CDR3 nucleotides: TGTGCCAGCATGGGAGGGGTTAACACCGGGGAGCTGTTTTTT. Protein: CASMGGVNTGELFF.

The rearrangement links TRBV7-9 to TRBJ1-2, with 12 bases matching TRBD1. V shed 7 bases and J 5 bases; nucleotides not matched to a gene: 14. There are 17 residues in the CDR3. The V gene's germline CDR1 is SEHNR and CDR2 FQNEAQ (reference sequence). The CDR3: CASNDPGDRGRGYGYTF. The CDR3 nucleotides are TGTGCCAGCAACGACCCGGGGGACAGGGGGCGCGGGTATGGCTACACCTTC.

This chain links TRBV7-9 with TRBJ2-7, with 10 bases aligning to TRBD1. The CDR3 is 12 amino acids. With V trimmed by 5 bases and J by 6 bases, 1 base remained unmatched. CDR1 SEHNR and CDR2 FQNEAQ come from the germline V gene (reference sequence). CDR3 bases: TGTGCCAGCAGCAGGGACAGGGGCGAGCAGTACTTC. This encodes CASSRDRGEQYF.

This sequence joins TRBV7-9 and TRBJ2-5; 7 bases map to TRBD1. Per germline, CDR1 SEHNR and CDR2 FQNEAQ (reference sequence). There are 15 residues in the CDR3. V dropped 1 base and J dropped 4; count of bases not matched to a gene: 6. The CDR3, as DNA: TGTGCCAGCAGCTTAGGGGACAGAGTCTCAGAGACCCAGTACTTC. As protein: CASSLGDRVSETQYF.

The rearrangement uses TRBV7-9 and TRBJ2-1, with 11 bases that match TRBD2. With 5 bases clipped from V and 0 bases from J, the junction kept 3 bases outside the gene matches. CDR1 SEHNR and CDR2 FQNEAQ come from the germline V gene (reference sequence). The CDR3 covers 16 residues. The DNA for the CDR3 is TGTGCCAGCAGCCCCACTAGCGGGAGCTCCTACAATGAGCAGTTCTTC. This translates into CASSPTSGSSYNEQFF.

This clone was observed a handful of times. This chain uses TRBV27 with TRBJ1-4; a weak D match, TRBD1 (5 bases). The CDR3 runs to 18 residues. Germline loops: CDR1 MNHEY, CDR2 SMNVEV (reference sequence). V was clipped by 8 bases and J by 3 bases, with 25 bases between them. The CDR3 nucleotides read TGTGCCAGCGGCCGCGGCGGGGAGGGTGAGACAGCTAATGAAAAACTGTTTTTT. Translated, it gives CASGRGGEGETANEKLFF. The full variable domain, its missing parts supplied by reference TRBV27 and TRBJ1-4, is EAQVTQNPRYLITVTGKKLTVTCSQNMNHEYMSWYRQDPGLGLRQIYYSMNVEVTDKGDVPEGYKVSRKEKRNFPLILESPSPNQTSLYFCASGRGGEGETANEKLFFGSGTQLSVL.

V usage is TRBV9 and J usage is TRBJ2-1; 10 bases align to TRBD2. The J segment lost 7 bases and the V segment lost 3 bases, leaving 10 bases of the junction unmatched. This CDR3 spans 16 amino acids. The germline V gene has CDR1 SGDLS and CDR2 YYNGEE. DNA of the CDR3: TGTGCCAGCAGCGCGAGGGGGCTAGCGGGAGTGAATGAGCAGTTCTTC. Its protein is CASSARGLAGVNEQFF.

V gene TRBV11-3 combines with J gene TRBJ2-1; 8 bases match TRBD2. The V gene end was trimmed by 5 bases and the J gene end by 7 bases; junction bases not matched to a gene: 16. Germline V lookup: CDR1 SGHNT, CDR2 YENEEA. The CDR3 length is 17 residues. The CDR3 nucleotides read TGTGCCAGCAGCCCGCGTAGTCGGGAGGGCGGTGTGAATGAGCAGTTCTTC. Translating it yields CASSPRSREGGVNEQFF.

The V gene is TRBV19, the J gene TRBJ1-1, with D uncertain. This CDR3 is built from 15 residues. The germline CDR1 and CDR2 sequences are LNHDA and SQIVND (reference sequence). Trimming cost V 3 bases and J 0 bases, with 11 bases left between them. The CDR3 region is CASSIGRVMNTEAFF. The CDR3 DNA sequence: TGTGCCAGTAGTATCGGTCGGGTCATGAACACTGAAGCTTTCTTT.

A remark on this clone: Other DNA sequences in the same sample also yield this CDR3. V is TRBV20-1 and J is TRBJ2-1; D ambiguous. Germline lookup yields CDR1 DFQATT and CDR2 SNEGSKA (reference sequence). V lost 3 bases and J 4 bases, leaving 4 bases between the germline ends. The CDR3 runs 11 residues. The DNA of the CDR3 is TGCAGTGCTAGTTCGTACAATGAGCAGTTCTTC. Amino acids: CSASSYNEQFF.

Written as DNA, the CDR3 is TGTGCCAGCAGGGATCCAGGGGCCGGGGTCGAGCAGTACTTC. It translates to CASRDPGAGVEQYF. The chain couples TRBV6-5 to TRBJ2-7; a possible D gene is TRBD1 (6 bases). The germline CDR1 and CDR2 sequences are MNHEY and SVGAGI. Trimming removed 6 bases at V and 6 bases at J, with 18 bases between. The CDR3 consists of 14 residues.

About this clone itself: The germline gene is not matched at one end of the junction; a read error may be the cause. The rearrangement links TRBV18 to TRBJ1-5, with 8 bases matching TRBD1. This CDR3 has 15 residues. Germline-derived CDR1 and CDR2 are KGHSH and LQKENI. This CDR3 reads CASSPTGVSYQPQHF. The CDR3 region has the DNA TGTGCCAGCTCACCGACAGGGGTTAGCTATCAGCCCCAGCATTTT.